Listed below are T cell receptor beta chains from one sample, sequenced in a study of blood T cell repertoires in COVID-19. Assay: immunoSEQ multiplex PCR; the TCRdb copy retains only in-frame clones and omits some. The table has a few hundred thousand clones, roughly 87% seen once; the top ten hold approximately 0.99%. The sample taken for sequencing was PBMCs or T cells enriched from blood (not recorded which). These receptors were taken from a woman in her twenties or thirties who had recovered from COVID-19. Each CDR3 is given with its conserved first and last residue. D genes are given only for firm matches. Size is stated for part of the rows, as once, few or many counts, or as a class when the clone is expanded.

CDR3aa: CASSRESYEQYF
CDR3nt: TGTGCCAGCAGCCGGGAATCCTACGAGCAGTACTTC
d_gene: -
abundance: -
v_gene: TRBV6-5
j_gene: TRBJ2-7

CDR3aa: CASSYTGQGSSGNTIYF
CDR3nt: TGTGCCAGCAGCTATACAGGACAGGGCTCCTCTGGAAACACCATATATTTT
d_gene: TRBD1
abundance: -
v_gene: TRBV7-2
j_gene: TRBJ1-3

CDR3aa: CASSPPFSKRGGPGELFF
CDR3nt: TGTGCCAGCTCACCCCCATTCTCGAAGCGGGGGGGTCCCGGGGAGCTGTTTTTT
d_gene: TRBD2
abundance: -
v_gene: TRBV18
j_gene: TRBJ2-2

CDR3aa: CASSWGLAGGLSSYNEQFF
CDR3nt: TGCGCCAGCAGCTGGGGACTAGCGGGGGGACTAAGCTCCTACAATGAGCAGTTCTTC
d_gene: TRBD2
abundance: -
v_gene: TRBV5-1
j_gene: TRBJ2-1

CDR3aa: CASSGQQNEKLFF
CDR3nt: TGTGCCAGCAGCGGACAGCAGAATGAAAAACTGTTTTTT
d_gene: -
abundance: -
v_gene: TRBV6-5
j_gene: TRBJ1-4

CDR3aa: CASSQDRGPQPQHF
CDR3nt: TGCGCCAGCAGTCAAGACAGGGGTCCTCAGCCCCAGCATTTT
d_gene: TRBD1
abundance: -
v_gene: TRBV23-1
j_gene: TRBJ1-5

CDR3aa: CASSLGLTYEQYF
CDR3nt: TGTGCCAGCAGTTTGGGACTAACCTACGAGCAGTACTTC
d_gene: TRBD2
abundance: few
v_gene: TRBV28
j_gene: TRBJ2-7

CDR3aa: CASSPRTENNEQFF
CDR3nt: TGTGCCAGCAGCCCCCGGACAGAAAACAATGAGCAGTTCTTC
d_gene: -
abundance: -
v_gene: TRBV7-9
j_gene: TRBJ2-1

CDR3aa: CASSRWTGAMNTEAFF
CDR3nt: TGTGCCAGCAGCCGTTGGACAGGGGCGATGAACACTGAAGCTTTCTTT
d_gene: TRBD1
abundance: -
v_gene: TRBV7-9
j_gene: TRBJ1-1

CDR3aa: CASSLTGLAGEEDTQYF
CDR3nt: TGTGCCAGCAGCTTGACCGGACTAGCGGGGGAGGAAGATACGCAGTATTTT
d_gene: TRBD2
abundance: -
v_gene: TRBV5-4
j_gene: TRBJ2-3

CDR3aa: CASSVAGNQPQHF
CDR3nt: TGTGCCAGCAGCGTAGCGGGAAATCAGCCCCAGCATTTT
d_gene: -
abundance: once
v_gene: TRBV9
j_gene: TRBJ1-5

CDR3aa: CSGSTGGYEQYF
CDR3nt: TGCAGCGGATCGACAGGGGGCTACGAGCAGTACTTC
d_gene: TRBD1
abundance: -
v_gene: TRBV29-1
j_gene: TRBJ2-7

CDR3aa: CARQSRDSYEQYF
CDR3nt: TGTGCTCGACAAAGTCGGGATTCCTACGAGCAGTACTTC
d_gene: -
abundance: -
v_gene: TRBV2
j_gene: TRBJ2-7

CDR3aa: CATSKDSYNEQFF
CDR3nt: TGTGCCACCAGCAAAGACAGCTACAATGAGCAGTTCTTC
d_gene: -
abundance: -
v_gene: TRBV24-1
j_gene: TRBJ2-1

CDR3aa: CATSRDGISGGIYEQYF
CDR3nt: TGTGCCACCAGCAGAGATGGTATTAGCGGGGGGATCTACGAGCAGTACTTC
d_gene: TRBD2
abundance: few
v_gene: TRBV15
j_gene: TRBJ2-7

CDR3aa: CASSLFRQGDYGYTF
CDR3nt: TGTGCCAGCAGTTTATTTCGACAGGGGGACTATGGCTACACCTTC
d_gene: TRBD1
abundance: -
v_gene: TRBV28
j_gene: TRBJ1-2

CDR3aa: CASSVPKAGTEAFF
CDR3nt: TGTGCCAGCAGCGTACCTAAAGCGGGTACTGAAGCTTTCTTT
d_gene: -
abundance: once
v_gene: TRBV2
j_gene: TRBJ1-1

CDR3aa: CASSHNSNQPQHF
CDR3nt: TGTGCCAGCAGTCACAATAGCAATCAGCCCCAGCATTTT
d_gene: -
abundance: once
v_gene: TRBV6-5
j_gene: TRBJ1-5

CDR3aa: CATSDAGGQYF
CDR3nt: TGTGCCACCAGTGATGCAGGGGGGCAGTACTTC
d_gene: TRBD1
abundance: -
v_gene: TRBV15
j_gene: TRBJ2-7

CDR3aa: CASSPPLLRGQTGELFF
CDR3nt: TGTGCCAGTAGTCCCCCTCTCCTGCGGGGTCAGACCGGGGAGCTGTTTTTT
d_gene: -
abundance: -
v_gene: TRBV19
j_gene: TRBJ2-2

CDR3aa: CASRAGGREQYF
CDR3nt: TGTGCCAGCAGGGCGGGGGGGCGGGAGCAGTACTTC
d_gene: TRBD2
abundance: -
v_gene: TRBV2
j_gene: TRBJ2-7

CDR3aa: CASSVGLGEDQPQHF
CDR3nt: TGTGCCAGCAGCGTAGGGTTAGGGGAGGATCAGCCCCAGCATTTT
d_gene: -
abundance: -
v_gene: TRBV9
j_gene: TRBJ1-5

CDR3aa: CASSLTSGTSVYNEQFF
CDR3nt: TGTGCCAGCAGCCTAACCTCCGGGACTAGCGTATACAATGAGCAGTTCTTC
d_gene: TRBD2
abundance: -
v_gene: TRBV5-6
j_gene: TRBJ2-1

CDR3aa: CASSRTGEPDTQYF
CDR3nt: TGTGCCAGCAGCCGGACAGGGGAGCCAGATACGCAGTATTTT
d_gene: TRBD1
abundance: -
v_gene: TRBV9
j_gene: TRBJ2-3

CDR3aa: CASSPPLWPQHF
CDR3nt: TGTGCCAGCAGTCCTCCCCTTTGGCCCCAGCATTTT
d_gene: -
abundance: -
v_gene: TRBV6-5
j_gene: TRBJ1-5

CDR3aa: CASSGRDNSYEQYF
CDR3nt: TGTGCCAGCAGCGGGAGGGACAACTCCTACGAGCAGTACTTC
d_gene: -
abundance: -
v_gene: TRBV7-2
j_gene: TRBJ2-7

CDR3aa: CASSLTDRNQPQHF
CDR3nt: TGTGCCAGCAGCCTCACGGACAGAAATCAGCCCCAGCATTTT
d_gene: -
abundance: -
v_gene: TRBV11-2
j_gene: TRBJ1-5

CDR3aa: CASSQGPSTGVTYEQYF
CDR3nt: TGTGCCAGCAGCCAAGGACCATCGACAGGGGTTACCTACGAGCAGTACTTC
d_gene: TRBD1
abundance: -
v_gene: TRBV3-1/TRBV3-2
j_gene: TRBJ2-7

CDR3aa: CASSPSLGNEQFF
CDR3nt: TGTGCCAGCAGCCCGAGTCTAGGAAATGAGCAGTTCTTC
d_gene: -
abundance: -
v_gene: TRBV7-9
j_gene: TRBJ2-1

CDR3aa: CASSTTYNSPLHF
CDR3nt: TGTGCCAGCAGCACGACATATAATTCACCCCTCCACTTT
d_gene: -
abundance: -
v_gene: TRBV7-9
j_gene: TRBJ1-6

CDR3aa: CATATGSLGTEAFF
CDR3nt: TGTGCCACTGCGACAGGGAGTTTAGGCACTGAAGCTTTCTTT
d_gene: TRBD1
abundance: -
v_gene: TRBV19
j_gene: TRBJ1-1

CDR3aa: CASSFRDRAFSNQPQHF
CDR3nt: TGTGCCAGTAGTTTCCGGGACAGGGCCTTTAGCAATCAGCCCCAGCATTTT
d_gene: TRBD1
abundance: -
v_gene: TRBV19
j_gene: TRBJ1-5

CDR3aa: CASRHPVQQGPSYGYTF
CDR3nt: TGTGCCAGCAGGCATCCGGTACAACAGGGCCCCTCCTATGGCTACACCTTC
d_gene: -
abundance: -
v_gene: TRBV7-9
j_gene: TRBJ1-2

CDR3aa: CASSLVGQGAGYTF
CDR3nt: TGCGCCAGCAGCCTGGTGGGACAGGGGGCTGGCTACACCTTC
d_gene: TRBD1
abundance: -
v_gene: TRBV4-1
j_gene: TRBJ1-2

CDR3aa: CASSITGNLLNTGELFF
CDR3nt: TGTGCCAGCAGCATCACAGGGAACCTGCTGAACACCGGGGAGCTGTTTTTT
d_gene: -
abundance: -
v_gene: TRBV7-8
j_gene: TRBJ2-2

CDR3aa: CASSPITEAFF
CDR3nt: TGTGCCAGCAGCCCCATCACTGAAGCTTTCTTT
d_gene: -
abundance: -
v_gene: TRBV7-8
j_gene: TRBJ1-1

CDR3aa: CASSFLPGTGGISPLHF
CDR3nt: TGTGCCAGCAGTTTCCTCCCCGGGACAGGGGGCATATCACCCCTCCACTTT
d_gene: TRBD1
abundance: once
v_gene: TRBV27
j_gene: TRBJ1-6

CDR3aa: CASSLALSAFSGNTIYF
CDR3nt: TGTGCCAGCAGCTTAGCGCTTAGCGCATTCTCTGGAAACACCATATATTTT
d_gene: -
abundance: once
v_gene: TRBV7-9
j_gene: TRBJ1-3

CDR3aa: CASRPAREFYGYTF
CDR3nt: TGTGCCAGCAGGCCCGCAAGAGAGTTCTATGGCTACACCTTC
d_gene: -
abundance: -
v_gene: TRBV6-5
j_gene: TRBJ1-2

CDR3aa: CASSLDRGENSPLHF
CDR3nt: TGCGCCAGCAGCCTTGACAGGGGAGAAAATTCACCCCTCCACTTT
d_gene: TRBD1
abundance: -
v_gene: TRBV5-1
j_gene: TRBJ1-6

CDR3aa: CASRNPGTGPETQYF
CDR3nt: TGTGCCAGCAGGAACCCCGGGACAGGGCCGGAGACCCAGTACTTC
d_gene: TRBD1
abundance: once
v_gene: TRBV28
j_gene: TRBJ2-5

CDR3aa: CASSDSNSRGYTF
CDR3nt: TGTGCCAGCAGTGACTCGAACAGTAGGGGCTACACCTTC
d_gene: -
abundance: -
v_gene: TRBV6-4
j_gene: TRBJ1-2

CDR3aa: CASSQEGPSGGGGTQYF
CDR3nt: TGCGCCAGCAGCCAAGAAGGGCCTAGCGGGGGAGGGGGTACGCAGTATTTT
d_gene: TRBD2
abundance: -
v_gene: TRBV4-1
j_gene: TRBJ2-3

CDR3aa: CASSRGQLNTEAFF
CDR3nt: TGTGCCAGCAGTAGGGGACAGCTGAACACTGAAGCTTTCTTT
d_gene: TRBD1
abundance: -
v_gene: TRBV28
j_gene: TRBJ1-1

CDR3aa: CASSPAVDPPYEQYF
CDR3nt: TGTGCCAGCAGCCCAGCGGTGGACCCTCCCTACGAGCAGTACTTC
d_gene: -
abundance: -
v_gene: TRBV5-6
j_gene: TRBJ2-7

CDR3aa: CASSQGPGQGQETQYF
CDR3nt: TGTGCCAGCAGCCAAGGGCCGGGACAGGGGCAAGAGACCCAGTACTTC
d_gene: TRBD1
abundance: -
v_gene: TRBV3-1/TRBV3-2
j_gene: TRBJ2-5